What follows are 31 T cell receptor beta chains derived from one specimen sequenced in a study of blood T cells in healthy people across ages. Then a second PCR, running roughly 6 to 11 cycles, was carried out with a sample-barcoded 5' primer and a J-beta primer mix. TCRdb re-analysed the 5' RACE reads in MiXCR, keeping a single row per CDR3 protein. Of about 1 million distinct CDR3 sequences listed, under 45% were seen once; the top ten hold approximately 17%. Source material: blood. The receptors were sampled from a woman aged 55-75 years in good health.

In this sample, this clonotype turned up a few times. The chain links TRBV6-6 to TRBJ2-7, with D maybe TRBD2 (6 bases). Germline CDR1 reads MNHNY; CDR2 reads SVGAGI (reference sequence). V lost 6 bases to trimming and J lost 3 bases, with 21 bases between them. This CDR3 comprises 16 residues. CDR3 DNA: TGTGCCAGCAGGGACCTCGGACTACCTACCGTCTACGAGCAGTACTTC. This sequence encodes CASRDLGLPTVYEQYF.

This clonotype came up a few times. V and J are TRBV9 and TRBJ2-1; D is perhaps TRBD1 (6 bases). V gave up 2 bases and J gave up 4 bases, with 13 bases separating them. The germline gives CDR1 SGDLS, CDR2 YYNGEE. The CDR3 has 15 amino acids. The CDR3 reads CASSVTGGSYNEQFF. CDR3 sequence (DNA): TGTGCCAGCAGCGTGACAGGTGGATCGTACAATGAGCAGTTCTTC.

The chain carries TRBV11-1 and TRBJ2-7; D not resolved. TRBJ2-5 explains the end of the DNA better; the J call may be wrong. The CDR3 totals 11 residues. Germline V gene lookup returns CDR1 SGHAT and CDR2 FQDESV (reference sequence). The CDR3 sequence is CASSFGWTQYF. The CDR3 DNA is TGTGCCAGCAGCTTTGGGTGGACCCAGTACTTC.

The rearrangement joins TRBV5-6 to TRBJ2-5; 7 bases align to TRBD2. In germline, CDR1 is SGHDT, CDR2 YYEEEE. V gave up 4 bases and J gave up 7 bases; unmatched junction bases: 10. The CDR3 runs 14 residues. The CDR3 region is CASSSGTTPWTQYF. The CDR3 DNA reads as TGTGCCAGCAGCAGCGGGACTACTCCATGGACCCAGTACTTC.

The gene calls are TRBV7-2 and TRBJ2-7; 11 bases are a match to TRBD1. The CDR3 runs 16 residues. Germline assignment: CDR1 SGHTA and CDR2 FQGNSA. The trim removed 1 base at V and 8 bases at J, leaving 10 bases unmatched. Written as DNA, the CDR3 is TGTGCCAGCAGCTTAGGGGGGGGGACAGGGGGTACGCAGCAGTACTTC. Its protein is CASSLGGGTGGTQQYF.

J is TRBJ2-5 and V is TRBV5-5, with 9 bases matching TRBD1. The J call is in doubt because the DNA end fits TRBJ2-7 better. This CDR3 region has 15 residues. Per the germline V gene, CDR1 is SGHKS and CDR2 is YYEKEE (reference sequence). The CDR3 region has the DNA TGTGCCAGCAGCTTGGCTCCGGGACAGGGTCTCGAGCAGTACTTC. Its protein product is CASSLAPGQGLEQYF.

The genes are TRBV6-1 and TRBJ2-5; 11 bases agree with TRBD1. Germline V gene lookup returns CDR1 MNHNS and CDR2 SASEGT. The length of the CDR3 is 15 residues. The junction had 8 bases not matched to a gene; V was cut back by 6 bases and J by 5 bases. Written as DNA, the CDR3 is TGTGCCAGCAGCCCAAGGACAGGGGGCTGGGAGACCCAGTACTTC. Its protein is CASSPRTGGWETQYF.

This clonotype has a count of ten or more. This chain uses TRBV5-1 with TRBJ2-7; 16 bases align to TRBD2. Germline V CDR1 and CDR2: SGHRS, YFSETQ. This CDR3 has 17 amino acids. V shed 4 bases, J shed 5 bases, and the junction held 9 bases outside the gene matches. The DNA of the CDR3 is TGCGCCAGCAGCCCCGCGGGACTAGCGGGAGGGCCCAACGAGCAGTACTTC. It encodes CASSPAGLAGGPNEQYF.

The DNA for the CDR3 is TGCAGTGCTAGAGGATCCCCCGGGACTAGCGCTGCCAGCTCCTACAATGAGCAGTTCTTC. This codes for CSARGSPGTSAASSYNEQFF. This sequence joins TRBV20-1 and TRBJ2-1, with 10 positions matching TRBD2. Germline CDR1 and CDR2: DFQATT and SNEGSKA (reference sequence). V was clipped by 1 base and J by 0 bases; unmatched bases: 15. CDR3 length: 20 residues.

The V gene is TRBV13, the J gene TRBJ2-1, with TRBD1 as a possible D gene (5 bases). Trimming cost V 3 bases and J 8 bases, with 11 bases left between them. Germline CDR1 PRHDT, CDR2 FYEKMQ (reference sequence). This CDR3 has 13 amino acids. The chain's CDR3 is CASSLSGMDEQFF. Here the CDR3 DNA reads TGTGCCAGCAGCTTGTCAGGGATGGATGAGCAGTTCTTC.

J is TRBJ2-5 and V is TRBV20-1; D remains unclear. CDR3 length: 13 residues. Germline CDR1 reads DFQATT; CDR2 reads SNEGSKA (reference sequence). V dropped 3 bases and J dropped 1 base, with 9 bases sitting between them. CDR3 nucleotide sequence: TGCAGTGCTAGGGCGGCGGTCCAAGAGACCCAGTACTTC. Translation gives CSARAAVQETQYF.

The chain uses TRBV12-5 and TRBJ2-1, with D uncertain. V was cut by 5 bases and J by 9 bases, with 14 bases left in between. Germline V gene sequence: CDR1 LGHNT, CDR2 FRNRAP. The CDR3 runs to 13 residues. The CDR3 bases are TGTGCTAGTGGTCCCCTGGTTAAGGGTGAGCAGTTCTTC. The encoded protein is CASGPLVKGEQFF.

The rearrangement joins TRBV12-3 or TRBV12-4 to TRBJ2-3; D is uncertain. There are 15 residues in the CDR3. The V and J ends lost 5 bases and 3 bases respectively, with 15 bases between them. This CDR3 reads CASSPPFVGTDTQYF. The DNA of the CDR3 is TGTGCCAGCAGTCCCCCTTTCGTGGGAACAGATACGCAGTATTTT.

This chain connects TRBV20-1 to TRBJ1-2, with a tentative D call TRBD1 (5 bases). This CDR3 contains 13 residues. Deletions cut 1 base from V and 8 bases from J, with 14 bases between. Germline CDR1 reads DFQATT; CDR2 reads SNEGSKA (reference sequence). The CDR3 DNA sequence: TGCAGTGCTAGAGTACCAGGGCAAAGGGGCTACACCTTC. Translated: CSARVPGQRGYTF.

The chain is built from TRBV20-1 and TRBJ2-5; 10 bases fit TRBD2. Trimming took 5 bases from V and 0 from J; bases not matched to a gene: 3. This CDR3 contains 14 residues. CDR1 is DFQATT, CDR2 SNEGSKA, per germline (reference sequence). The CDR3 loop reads CSAPSGSYQETQYF. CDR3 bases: TGCAGTGCTCCTAGCGGGAGCTACCAAGAGACCCAGTACTTC.

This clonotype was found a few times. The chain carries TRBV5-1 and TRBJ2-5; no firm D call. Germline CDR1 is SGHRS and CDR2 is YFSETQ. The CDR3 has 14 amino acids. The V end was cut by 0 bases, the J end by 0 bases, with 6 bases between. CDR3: CASSLEGYQETQYF. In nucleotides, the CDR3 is TGCGCCAGCAGCTTGGAAGGGTACCAAGAGACCCAGTACTTC.

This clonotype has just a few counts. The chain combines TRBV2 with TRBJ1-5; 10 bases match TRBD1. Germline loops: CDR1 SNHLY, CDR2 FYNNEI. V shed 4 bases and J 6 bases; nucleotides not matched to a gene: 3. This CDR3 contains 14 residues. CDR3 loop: CASSGTGGRQPQHF. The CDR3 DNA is TGTGCCAGCAGTGGGACAGGGGGACGTCAGCCCCAGCATTTT.

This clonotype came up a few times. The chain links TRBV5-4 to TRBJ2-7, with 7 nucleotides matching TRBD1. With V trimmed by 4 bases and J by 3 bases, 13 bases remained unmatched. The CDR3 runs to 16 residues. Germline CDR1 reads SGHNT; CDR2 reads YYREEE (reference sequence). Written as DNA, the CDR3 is TGTGCCAGCAGCAACCGAAACAGGGGAATCCTCTACGAGCAGTACTTC. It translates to CASSNRNRGILYEQYF. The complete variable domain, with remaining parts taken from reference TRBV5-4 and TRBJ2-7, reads ETGVTQSPTHLIKTRGQQVTLRCSSQSGHNTVSWYQQALGQGPQFIFQYYREEENGRGNFPPRFSGLQFPNYSSELNVNALELDDSALYLCASSNRNRGILYEQYFGPGTRLTVT.

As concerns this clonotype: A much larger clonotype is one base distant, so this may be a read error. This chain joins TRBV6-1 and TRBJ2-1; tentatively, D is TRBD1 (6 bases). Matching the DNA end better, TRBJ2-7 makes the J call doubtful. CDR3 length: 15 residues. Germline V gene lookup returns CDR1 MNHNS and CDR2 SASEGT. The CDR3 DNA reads TGTGCCAGCAGCCTGACAGGAGAGGCCTACAATGAGCAGTACTTC. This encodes CASSLTGEAYNEQYF.

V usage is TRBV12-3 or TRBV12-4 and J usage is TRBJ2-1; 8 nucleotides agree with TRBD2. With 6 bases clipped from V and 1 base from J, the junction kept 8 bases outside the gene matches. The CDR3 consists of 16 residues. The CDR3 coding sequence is TGTGCCAGCAGCCGACCGGGACTAGTATCCTACAATGAGCAGTTCTTC. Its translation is CASSRPGLVSYNEQFF.

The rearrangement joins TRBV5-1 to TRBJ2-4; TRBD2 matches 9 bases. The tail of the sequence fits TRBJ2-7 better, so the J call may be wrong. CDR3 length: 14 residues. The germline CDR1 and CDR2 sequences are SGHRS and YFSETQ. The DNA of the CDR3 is TGCGCCAGCAGCCTACCGACTAGCGGTTACGAGCAGTACTTC. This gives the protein CASSLPTSGYEQYF.

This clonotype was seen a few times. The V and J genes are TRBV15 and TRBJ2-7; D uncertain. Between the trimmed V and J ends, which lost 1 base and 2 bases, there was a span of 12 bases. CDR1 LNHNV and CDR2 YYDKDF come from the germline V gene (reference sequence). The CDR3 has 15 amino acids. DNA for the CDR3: TGTGCCACCAGCAGAGCCCTGGGCAGTACCTACGAGCAGTACTTC. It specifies CATSRALGSTYEQYF.

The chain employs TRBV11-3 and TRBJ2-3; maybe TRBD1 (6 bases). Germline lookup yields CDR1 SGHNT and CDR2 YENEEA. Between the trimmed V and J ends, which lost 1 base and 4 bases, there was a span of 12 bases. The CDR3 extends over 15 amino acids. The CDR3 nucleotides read TGTGCCAGCAGCTTAGCCCTCGCAGGGGCAGATACGCAGTATTTT. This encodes CASSLALAGADTQYF.

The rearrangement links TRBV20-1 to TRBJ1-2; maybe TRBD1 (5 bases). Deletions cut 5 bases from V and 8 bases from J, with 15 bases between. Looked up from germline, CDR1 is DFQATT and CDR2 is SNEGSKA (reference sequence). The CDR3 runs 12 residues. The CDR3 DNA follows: TGCAGTGCTCCAGACAGTTTCTTAGGCTACACCTTC. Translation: CSAPDSFLGYTF.

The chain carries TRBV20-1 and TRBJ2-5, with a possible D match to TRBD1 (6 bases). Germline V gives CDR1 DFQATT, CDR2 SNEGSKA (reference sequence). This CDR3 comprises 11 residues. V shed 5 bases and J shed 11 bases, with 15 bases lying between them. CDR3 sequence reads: CSAARDNEQYF. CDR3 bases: TGCAGTGCTGCTAGGGACAATGAGCAGTACTTC.

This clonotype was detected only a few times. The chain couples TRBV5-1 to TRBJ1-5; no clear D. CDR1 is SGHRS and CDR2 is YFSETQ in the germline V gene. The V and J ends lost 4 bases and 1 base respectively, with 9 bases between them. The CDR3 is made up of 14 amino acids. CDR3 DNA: TGCGCCAGCAGCCCGGACGGGAGCAATCAGCCCCAGCATTTT. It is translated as CASSPDGSNQPQHF.

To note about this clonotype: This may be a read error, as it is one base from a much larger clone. The CDR3 coding sequence is TGCAGCGTTACCCTCAACAGGGTTTACAATGAGCAGTACTTC. Residues: CSVTLNRVYNEQYF. The rearrangement links TRBV29-1 to TRBJ2-1, with D perhaps matching TRBD1 (6 bases). The end of the DNA fits TRBJ2-7 better, so the J call may be wrong. In germline, CDR1 is SQVTM, CDR2 ANQGSEA. This CDR3 comprises 14 residues.

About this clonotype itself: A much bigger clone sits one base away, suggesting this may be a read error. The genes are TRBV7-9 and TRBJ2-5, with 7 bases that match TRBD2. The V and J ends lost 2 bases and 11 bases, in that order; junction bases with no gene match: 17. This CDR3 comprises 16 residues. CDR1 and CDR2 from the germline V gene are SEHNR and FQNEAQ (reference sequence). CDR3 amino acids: CASSLKKAGVGNEQYF. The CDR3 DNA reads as TGTGCCAGCAGCTTAAAAAAGGCGGGAGTCGGAAATGAGCAGTACTTC.

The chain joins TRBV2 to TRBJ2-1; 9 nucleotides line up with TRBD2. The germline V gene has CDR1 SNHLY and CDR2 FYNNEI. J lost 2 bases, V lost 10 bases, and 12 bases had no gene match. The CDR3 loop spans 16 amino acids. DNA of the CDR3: TGTGCCACCCATGGGGCTAGCGGGGTTACCTACAATGAGCAGTTCTTC. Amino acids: CATHGASGVTYNEQFF.

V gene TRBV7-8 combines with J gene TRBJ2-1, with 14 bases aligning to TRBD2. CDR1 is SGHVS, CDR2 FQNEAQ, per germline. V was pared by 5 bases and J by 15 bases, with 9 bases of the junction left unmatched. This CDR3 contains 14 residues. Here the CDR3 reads CASSPGLAGVGWFF. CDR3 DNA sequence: TGTGCCAGCAGCCCGGGACTAGCGGGAGTTGGGTGGTTCTTC.

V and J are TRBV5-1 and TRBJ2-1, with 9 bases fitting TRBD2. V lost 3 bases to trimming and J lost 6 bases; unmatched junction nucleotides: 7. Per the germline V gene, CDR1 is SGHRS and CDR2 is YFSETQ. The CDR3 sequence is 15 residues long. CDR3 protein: CASSSASGEANEQFF. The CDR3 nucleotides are TGCGCCAGCAGCTCTGCTAGCGGGGAGGCCAATGAGCAGTTCTTC.